This T cell receptor beta chain is from a study of blood T cell repertoires in COVID-19. At the level of the study: Some COVID-19 samples were acute and others convalescent; all came from the United States, Italy and Spain. Nucleic acid was either cDNA or gDNA, and it came from T cells, B-cell-depleted T cells, or PBMCs.

V was pared by 9 bases and J by 0 bases, with 12 bases between. Germline lookup yields CDR1 WSHSY and CDR2 SAAADI. There are 14 residues in the CDR3. In assigning cohorts, the study relied on participant-reported clinical history. Either two negative PCRs, clearance, or symptom resolution qualified Cohort 3 donors as recovered. Libraries were prepared by immunoSEQ multiplex PCR; TCRdb keeps only in-frame clonotypes and omits some of them. Found here are 250,000 to 350,000 clones, approximately 85% of them singletons; the top ten hold around 1%. This sequence originates from a woman under 40 who had recovered from COVID-19. The chain is built from TRBV10-2 and TRBJ2-4; perhaps TRBD2 as D (6 bases). Sequencing input: PBMCs or T cells enriched from blood (not recorded which). The CDR3, as DNA: TGCGCCAGTGGGACTGGCACAGCCAAAAACATTCAGTACTTC. This translates into CASGTGTAKNIQYF.